This TCR beta chain was sequenced in a study of cytomegalovirus exposure and HLA in healthy donors. General study findings and limits: Roughly even sequencing depth across donors was the assumption behind the presence/absence analyses. In vitro confirmation showed three CMV-associated chains to be CMV antigen specific. The study designated fewer than 200 TCR beta chains cytomegalovirus-associated. A prior analysis recorded that most TCR beta V segments were productive about 87% or about 30% of the time.

A word on this clone: Antigen specificity is unknown.

V was clipped by 6 bases and J by 4 bases; unmatched bases: 4. The CDR3 has 14 residues. Germline V CDR1 and CDR2: MNHNY, SVGAGI (reference sequence). Primers: 60 Vbeta forward and 13 Jbeta reverse. Clones were sequenced by immunoSEQ multiplex PCR, and TCRdb holds only the in-frame ones, with some missing. This table has roughly 100,000 clones, roughly 79% appearing once. This clonotype was sampled from a woman aged 40-49 years in good health and CMV-seronegative. The sequenced material came from PBMCs. The chain combines TRBV6-6 with TRBJ1-4; the match to TRBD1 covers 8 bases. The CDR3 sequence: CASSSGQDNEKLFF. DNA for the CDR3: TGTGCCAGCAGCTCGGGACAGGATAATGAAAAACTGTTTTTT.